This TCR beta chain was observed in a study of blood T cells in healthy people across ages. Study in general: Capturing about one barcoded beta molecule per two T cells was achieved by template switching.

With 7 bases clipped from V and 4 bases from J, the junction kept 12 bases outside the gene matches. Germline V CDR1 and CDR2: SQVTM, ANQGSEA. The CDR3 consists of 14 residues. A J-beta primer mix and a sample-barcoded 5' primer were used in a second PCR of about 7 to 12 cycles. Every single cDNA molecule received a tag from a template-switch adaptor with 12 random nucleotides. Each CDR3 protein gets one entry after TCRdb re-called the 5' RACE reads with MiXCR. The top ten hold roughly 20% of the sample, which has roughly 790,000 distinct CDR3 sequences, more than 40% seen once. The clonotype originates from a woman aged 55 to 70 in good health. Sequenced input: blood. The chain uses TRBV29-1 and TRBJ1-1, with 7 bases lining up with TRBD1. The CDR3 sequence: CSANSQGVGTEAFF. CDR3 coding DNA: TGCAGCGCGAATAGTCAGGGGGTGGGCACTGAAGCTTTCTTT.